This T cell receptor (beta chain) was observed in a study of vaccination and CD4 T cells after COVID-19. Across the whole study: The convalescent group had six males, four females, seven Caucasians, two Asians, one multiracial. With a range of 35 to 161, the median interval from diagnosis to drawing post-COVID samples was 100 to 110 days. Overall study results and limits: With convalescent patients, a median roughly 83% of reactive clones emerged solely after vaccination.

Each CDR3 protein gets one entry after TCRdb re-called the PCR reads with MiXCR. The sample consists of about 18,000 distinct CDR3 sequences, 55% to 80% of them appearing once. CDR1 and CDR2 (germline): MNHNS, SASEGT. The CDR3 loop spans 15 amino acids. V was pared by 5 bases and J by 7 bases, with 9 bases of the junction left unmatched. Remarks on this clonotype: Its antigen is as yet unknown.

Patients returned positive PCR results between March and December 2020, earlier than US Alpha, Beta and Delta variants. This TCR was recovered from a human donor who had recovered from COVID-19. The chain uses TRBV6-1 and TRBJ2-2; 8 bases are shared with TRBD1. The sequencing here drew on CD4+ T cells from blood, taken after SARS-CoV-2 vaccination. The DNA of the CDR3 is TGTGCCAGCAGTCGGACAGGGTTCGTTAGCGGGGAGCTGTTTTTT. Its translation: CASSRTGFVSGELFF.